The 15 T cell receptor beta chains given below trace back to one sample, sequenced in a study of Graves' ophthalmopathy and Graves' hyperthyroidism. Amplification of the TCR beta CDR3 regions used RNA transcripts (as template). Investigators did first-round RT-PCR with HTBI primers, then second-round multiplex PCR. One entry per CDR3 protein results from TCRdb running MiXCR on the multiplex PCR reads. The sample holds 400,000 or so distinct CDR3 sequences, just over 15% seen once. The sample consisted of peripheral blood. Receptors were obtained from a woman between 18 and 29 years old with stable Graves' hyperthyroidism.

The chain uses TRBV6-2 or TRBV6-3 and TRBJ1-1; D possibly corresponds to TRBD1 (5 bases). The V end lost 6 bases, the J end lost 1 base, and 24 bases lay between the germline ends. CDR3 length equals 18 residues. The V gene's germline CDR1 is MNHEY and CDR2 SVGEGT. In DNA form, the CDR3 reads TGTGCCAGCAGGCGGGTCTTTTCGGATTGGGACGAGAACACTGAAGCTTTCTTT. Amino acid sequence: CASRRVFSDWDENTEAFF.

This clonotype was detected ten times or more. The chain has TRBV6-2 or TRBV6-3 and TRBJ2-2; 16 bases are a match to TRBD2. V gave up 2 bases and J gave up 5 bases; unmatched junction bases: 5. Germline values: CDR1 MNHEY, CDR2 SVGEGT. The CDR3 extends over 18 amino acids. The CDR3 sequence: CASSYAAGLAGGTGELFF. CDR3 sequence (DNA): TGTGCCAGCAGTTACGCCGCGGGACTAGCGGGGGGGACCGGGGAGCTGTTTTTT.

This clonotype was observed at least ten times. The CDR3 DNA reads as TGCGCCAGCAGCCCGGGACAGGGTGTTCTCGATAATTCACCCCTCCACTTT. Its protein product is CASSPGQGVLDNSPLHF. The gene calls are TRBV5-1 and TRBJ1-6, with 9 bases aligning to TRBD1. Germline CDR1 reads SGHRS; CDR2 reads YFSETQ. This CDR3 comprises 17 residues. V trimming: 4 bases; J trimming: 5 bases; junction bases outside the gene matches: 10.

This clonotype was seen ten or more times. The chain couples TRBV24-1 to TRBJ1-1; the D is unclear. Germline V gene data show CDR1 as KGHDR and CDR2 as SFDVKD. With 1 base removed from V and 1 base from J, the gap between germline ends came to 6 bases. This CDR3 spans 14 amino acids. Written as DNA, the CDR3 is TGTGCCACCAGTGATTTTGGGCGGAACACTGAAGCTTTCTTT. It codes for CATSDFGRNTEAFF.

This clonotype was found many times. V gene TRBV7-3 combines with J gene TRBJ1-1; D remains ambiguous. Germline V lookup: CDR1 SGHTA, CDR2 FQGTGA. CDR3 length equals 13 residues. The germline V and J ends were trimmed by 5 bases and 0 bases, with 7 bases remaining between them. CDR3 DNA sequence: TGTGCCAGCAGCAAGACCGTGAACACTGAAGCTTTCTTT. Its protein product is CASSKTVNTEAFF.

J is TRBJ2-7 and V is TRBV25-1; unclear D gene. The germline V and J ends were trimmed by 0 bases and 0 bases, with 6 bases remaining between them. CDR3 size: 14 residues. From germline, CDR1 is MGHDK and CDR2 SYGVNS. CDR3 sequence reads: CASSEYDLSYEQYF. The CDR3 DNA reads TGTGCCAGCAGTGAATACGACCTCTCCTACGAGCAGTACTTC.

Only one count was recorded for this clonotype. The CDR3 DNA follows: TGTGCCAGCAGTAGCCCCGTTTCGGGGGGGTACGAGCAGTACTTC. It is translated as CASSSPVSGGYEQYF. This chain joins TRBV12-3 or TRBV12-4 and TRBJ2-7; 8 nucleotides align to TRBD2. J was trimmed by 4 bases and V by 5 bases; bases with no gene match: 10. CDR3 length: 15 residues.

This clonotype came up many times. CDR3 amino acids: CASSQPRVREQYF. DNA for the CDR3: TGTGCCAGCAGCCAGCCTCGGGTTCGGGAGCAGTACTTC. The rearrangement links TRBV13 to TRBJ2-7; no clear D gene. V shed 5 bases and J shed 7 bases, with 15 bases lying between them. The CDR3 covers 13 residues. Germline V CDR1 and CDR2: PRHDT, FYEKMQ (reference sequence).

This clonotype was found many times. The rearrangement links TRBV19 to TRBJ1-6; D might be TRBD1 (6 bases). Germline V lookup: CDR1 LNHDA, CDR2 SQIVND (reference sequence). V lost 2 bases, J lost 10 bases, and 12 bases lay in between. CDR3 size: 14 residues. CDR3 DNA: TGTGCCAGTAGTATAAGGGGGGCTGGATCACCCCTCCACTTT. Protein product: CASSIRGAGSPLHF.

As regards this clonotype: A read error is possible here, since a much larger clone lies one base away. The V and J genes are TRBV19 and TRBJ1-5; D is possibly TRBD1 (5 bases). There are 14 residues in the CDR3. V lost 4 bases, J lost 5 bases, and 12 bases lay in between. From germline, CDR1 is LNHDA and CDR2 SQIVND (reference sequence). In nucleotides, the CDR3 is TGTGCCAGTAGTAAAAGACAGAGCGATCAGCCCCAGCATTTT. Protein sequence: CASSKRQSDQPQHF.

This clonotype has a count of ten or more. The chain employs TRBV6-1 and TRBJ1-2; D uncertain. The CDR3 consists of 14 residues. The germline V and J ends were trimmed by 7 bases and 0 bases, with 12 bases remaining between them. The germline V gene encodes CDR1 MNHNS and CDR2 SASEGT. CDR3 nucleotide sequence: TGTGCCAGCACCCCCGCCGGGACTAACTATGGCTACACCTTC. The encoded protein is CASTPAGTNYGYTF.

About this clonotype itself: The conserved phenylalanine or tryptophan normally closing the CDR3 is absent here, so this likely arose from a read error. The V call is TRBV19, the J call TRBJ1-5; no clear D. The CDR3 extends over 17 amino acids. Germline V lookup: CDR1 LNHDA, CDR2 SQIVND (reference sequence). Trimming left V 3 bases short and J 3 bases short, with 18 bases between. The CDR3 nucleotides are TGTGCCAGTAGTATCCGCAGGAAGGACGGTTCCAATCAGCCCCAGCATTAT. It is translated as CASSIRRKDGSNQPQHY.

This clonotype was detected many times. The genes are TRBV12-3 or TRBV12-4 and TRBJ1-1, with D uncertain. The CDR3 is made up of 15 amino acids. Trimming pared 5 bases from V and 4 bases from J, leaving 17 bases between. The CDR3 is CASSLGPDPTTEAFF. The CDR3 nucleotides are TGTGCCAGCAGTCTCGGACCGGACCCGACCACTGAAGCTTTCTTT.

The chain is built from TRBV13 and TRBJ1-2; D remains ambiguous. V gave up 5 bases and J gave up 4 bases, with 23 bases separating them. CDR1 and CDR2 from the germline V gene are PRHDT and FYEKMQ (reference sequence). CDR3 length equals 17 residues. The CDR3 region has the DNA TGTGCCAGCAGCGTCGGATACTCTCCCACTGTCACCTATGGCTACACCTTC. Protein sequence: CASSVGYSPTVTYGYTF.

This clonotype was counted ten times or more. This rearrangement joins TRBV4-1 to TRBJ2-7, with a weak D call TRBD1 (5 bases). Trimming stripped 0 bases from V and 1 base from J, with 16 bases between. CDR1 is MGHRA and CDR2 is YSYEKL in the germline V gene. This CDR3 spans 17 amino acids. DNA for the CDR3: TGCGCCAGCAGCCAAGATAAAGGCAGGGTGGTGTCCTACGAGCAGTACTTC. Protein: CASSQDKGRVVSYEQYF.